The T cell receptor beta chain under discussion was sequenced for a study of cytomegalovirus exposure and HLA in healthy donors. Findings and caveats of the study: Many donors carried some public TCRs, although rarity characterized most TCR sequences. Associated with cytomegalovirus, according to the listing, were 150 to 200 TCR beta chains. One variant, a missense change in DCLRE1C, was linked in a later analysis to TCR beta V- and J-gene trimming. In a later analysis, compared with equally common non-associated chains, HLA-associated beta chains were more expanded.

This clone was detected only once. What it binds is not known. PCR used 60 Vbeta primers and 13 Jbeta primers. Sequencing was performed with immunoSEQ multiplex PCR; in TCRdb, only in-frame clones are kept and a portion is missing. The sample shows tens of thousands of clones, 70% to 90% of them seen only once. The TCR sequence derives from a woman under 30 in good health and CMV-seropositive. The sequencing sample was made of PBMCs.

Written as DNA, the CDR3 is TGTGCCAGCAGCTTAATCGTCAGTTCCTCTGGCTACACCTTC. Translated: CASSLIVSSSGYTF. The chain couples TRBV11-2 to TRBJ1-2; D not certain. The CDR3 runs 14 residues. Germline values: CDR1 SGHAT, CDR2 FQNNGV. The V gene lost 2 bases and the J gene lost 7 bases, with 14 bases spanning the gap. The full variable domain, its missing parts supplied by reference TRBV11-2 and TRBJ1-2, is EAGVAQSPRYKIIEKRQSVAFWCNPISGHATLYWYQQILGQGPKLLIQFQNNGVVDDSQLPKDRFSAERLKGVDSTLKIQPAKLEDSAVYLCASSLIVSSSGYTFGSGTRLTVV.